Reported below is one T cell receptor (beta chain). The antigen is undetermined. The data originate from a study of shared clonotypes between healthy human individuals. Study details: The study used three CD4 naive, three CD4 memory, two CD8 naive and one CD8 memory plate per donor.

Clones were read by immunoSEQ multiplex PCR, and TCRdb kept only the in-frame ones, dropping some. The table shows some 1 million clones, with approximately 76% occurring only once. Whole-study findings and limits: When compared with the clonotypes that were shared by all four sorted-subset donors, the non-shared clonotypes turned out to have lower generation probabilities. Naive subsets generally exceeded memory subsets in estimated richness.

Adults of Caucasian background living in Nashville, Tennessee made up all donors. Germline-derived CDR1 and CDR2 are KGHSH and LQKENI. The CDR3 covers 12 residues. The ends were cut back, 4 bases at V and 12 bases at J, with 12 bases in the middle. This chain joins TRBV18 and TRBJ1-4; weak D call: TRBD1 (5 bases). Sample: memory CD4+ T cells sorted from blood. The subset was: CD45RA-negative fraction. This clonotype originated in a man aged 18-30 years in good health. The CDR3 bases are TGTGCCAGCTCACGACCGACGGGACAACTGTTTTTT. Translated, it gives CASSRPTGQLFF.